The next 30 T cell receptor beta chains were all read from a single sample in a study of T cell changes during pregnancy in multiple sclerosis. Sequenced by immunoSEQ multiplex PCR; TCRdb stores in-frame clones only, minus some. The profile shows some 64,000 clones, 90% of them singletons. The source was peripheral blood, collected in the second trimester of pregnancy. The receptors originated from a female donor in good health, enrolled as a control in a pregnancy study.

The chain joins TRBV28 to TRBJ1-1; no reliable D call. CDR1 is MDHEN, CDR2 SYDVKM, per germline. The V gene lost 2 bases and the J gene lost 1 base, with 8 bases spanning the gap. This CDR3 region has 14 residues. CDR3 sequence: CASSLGPKNTEAFF. CDR3 DNA sequence: TGTGCCAGCAGTTTAGGGCCCAAGAACACTGAAGCTTTCTTT.

The genes are TRBV5-1 and TRBJ2-3; 10 positions agree with TRBD2. CDR3 length: 16 residues. With 0 bases clipped from V and 2 bases from J, the junction kept 3 bases outside the gene matches. The germline V gene has CDR1 SGHRS and CDR2 YFSETQ. This chain's CDR3 is CASSLVLAGSTDTQYF. The CDR3 DNA reads as TGCGCCAGCAGCTTGGTACTAGCGGGATCCACAGATACGCAGTATTTT.

The gene calls are TRBV18 and TRBJ2-7, with no clear D. The CDR3 sequence is 14 residues long. Trimming removed 3 bases at V and 6 bases at J, with 15 bases between. Looked up from germline, CDR1 is KGHSH and CDR2 is LQKENI. The DNA of the CDR3 is TGTGCCAGCTCACCCCCGGAGCCTACCGGCGAGCAGTACTTC. Translation: CASSPPEPTGEQYF.

The CDR3 spells CASSFAGRAVETQYF. The CDR3 nucleotides read TGTGCCAGCAGTTTTGCGGGGAGGGCCGTGGAGACCCAGTACTTC. The genes are TRBV28 and TRBJ2-5; 7 nucleotides line up with TRBD2. Germline CDR1 reads MDHEN; CDR2 reads SYDVKM. The CDR3 extends over 15 amino acids. Trimming at V came to 3 bases and at J to 5 bases, leaving 9 bases not matched to a gene.

V and J are TRBV6-6 and TRBJ1-2; D is perhaps TRBD1 (6 bases). Per germline, CDR1 MNHNY and CDR2 SVGAGI (reference sequence). V lost 6 bases to trimming and J lost 7 bases, with 21 bases between them. The CDR3 has 15 residues. This CDR3 is CASSDTGGARGGYTF. DNA for the CDR3: TGTGCCAGCAGCGACACCGGGGGGGCGCGGGGTGGCTACACCTTC.

The chain couples TRBV5-6 to TRBJ2-7; 7 nucleotides agree with TRBD1. V trimming: 0 bases; J trimming: 2 bases; junction bases outside the gene matches: 2. Germline V gene lookup returns CDR1 SGHDT and CDR2 YYEEEE. CDR3 size: 14 residues. The CDR3 spells CASSLGDRPYEQYF. In DNA, the CDR3 is TGTGCCAGCAGCTTGGGGGACAGACCCTACGAGCAGTACTTC.

The CDR3 nucleotides read TGTGCCAGAAGCTTGGGATTAGGTCCAGCTAGGACTAATGAAAAACTGTTTTTT. The encoded protein is CARSLGLGPARTNEKLFF. The V and J genes are TRBV5-3 and TRBJ1-4, with no clear D. TRBV5-3 is an ORF, with its function uncertain. The ends were cut back, 0 bases at V and 2 bases at J, with 17 bases in the middle. The CDR3 totals 18 residues.

The CDR3 loop is CASSLGWRGGSYNEQFF. CDR3 sequence (DNA): TGTGCCAGCAGCTTAGGCTGGAGGGGGGGCTCCTACAATGAGCAGTTCTTC. The chain recombines TRBV13 with TRBJ2-1; D perhaps matches TRBD2 (7 bases). With 0 bases removed from V and 0 bases from J, the gap between germline ends came to 12 bases. The length of the CDR3 is 17 residues. The germline V gene encodes CDR1 PRHDT and CDR2 FYEKMQ (reference sequence).

This chain joins TRBV5-1 and TRBJ2-7; 7 bases are a match to TRBD1. Germline CDR1 is SGHRS and CDR2 is YFSETQ. This CDR3 spans 16 amino acids. With V trimmed by 4 bases and J by 2 bases, 12 bases remained unmatched. Written as DNA, the CDR3 is TGCGCCAGCAGCGTGATTACAGGGGTCACACCCTACGAGCAGTACTTC. This encodes CASSVITGVTPYEQYF.

The chain joins TRBV19 to TRBJ2-7, with 7 bases fitting TRBD1. Per germline, CDR1 LNHDA and CDR2 SQIVND (reference sequence). V was pared by 5 bases and J by 2 bases, with 9 bases of the junction left unmatched. This CDR3 spans 15 amino acids. The CDR3 nucleotides are TGTGCCAGTAGTGCCTTTGAGGGGGCCGCCTACGAGCAGTACTTC. Its translation is CASSAFEGAAYEQYF. The full variable domain, with the rest looked up from reference TRBV19 and TRBJ2-7, is DGGITQSPKYLFRKEGQNVTLSCEQNLNHDAMYWYRQDPGQGLRLIYYSQIVNDFQKGDIAEGYSVSREKKESFPLTVTSAQKNPTAFYLCASSAFEGAAYEQYFGPGTRLTVT.

The chain is built from TRBV7-9 and TRBJ1-1; a weak D match, TRBD1 (5 bases). V shed 5 bases and J shed 2 bases, with 12 bases lying between them. The CDR3 length is 14 residues. Germline V gives CDR1 SEHNR, CDR2 FQNEAQ (reference sequence). In DNA form, the CDR3 reads TGTGCCAGCAGCAAAACAGGTTCTAACACTGAAGCTTTCTTT. Residues: CASSKTGSNTEAFF.

The chain uses TRBV14 and TRBJ2-7; a weak D match, TRBD2 (7 bases). V was trimmed by 1 base and J by 2 bases, leaving 12 bases between them. This CDR3 contains 15 residues. Per germline, CDR1 SGHDN and CDR2 FVKESK. The CDR3 reads CASSQGGGGAYEQYF. The CDR3 DNA follows: TGTGCCAGCAGCCAAGGGGGAGGGGGAGCCTACGAGCAGTACTTC.

This clone showed up just once. This rearrangement joins TRBV27 to TRBJ1-1; D not certain. V was clipped by 2 bases and J by 1 base, with 11 bases between them. The CDR3 contains 15 residues. Per the germline V gene, CDR1 is MNHEY and CDR2 is SMNVEV (reference sequence). CDR3 in DNA: TGTGCCAGCAGTTTAAATCGGGTCGCGAACACTGAAGCTTTCTTT. Its translation is CASSLNRVANTEAFF.

Here the CDR3 DNA reads TGTGCCAGCAGCGACTCCGGGACAGGGGGCATCTATGGCTACACCTTC. Protein product: CASSDSGTGGIYGYTF. The chain has TRBV11-2 and TRBJ1-2; 12 bases agree with TRBD1. V lost 5 bases to trimming and J lost 4 bases; unmatched junction nucleotides: 8. The CDR3 covers 16 residues. The germline V gene has CDR1 SGHAT and CDR2 FQNNGV.

The V gene is TRBV29-1, the J gene TRBJ1-2, with unresolved D. The CDR3 is 11 residues long. V was clipped by 5 bases and J by 6 bases, with 10 bases between them. Germline values: CDR1 SQVTM, CDR2 ANQGSEA. The CDR3 protein is CSVISENGYTF. DNA of the CDR3: TGCAGCGTTATATCTGAGAATGGCTACACCTTC.

CDR3 sequence reads: CAITPGGLAEDEQYF. The CDR3, as DNA: TGTGCCATCACCCCTGGGGGACTAGCTGAAGACGAGCAGTACTTC. The V call is TRBV10-3, the J call TRBJ2-7, with TRBD2 matching over 9 bases. V lost 7 bases and J lost 5; bases outside the gene matches: 12. The CDR3 covers 15 residues. CDR1 and CDR2 (germline): ENHRY, SYGVKD.

The sample holds a few counts of this clone. This chain uses TRBV4-1 with TRBJ1-5; tentatively, D is TRBD1 (6 bases). Trimming took 1 base from V and 1 from J, leaving 11 bases between them. This CDR3 region has 16 residues. In germline, CDR1 is MGHRA, CDR2 YSYEKL. The CDR3 nucleotides are TGCGCCAGCAGCCAAGTCCCTCAGGGGAGCAATCAGCCCCAGCATTTT. Translation gives CASSQVPQGSNQPQHF.

J is TRBJ2-1 and V is TRBV2; 9 positions agree with TRBD1. CDR1 and CDR2 (germline): SNHLY, FYNNEI. V gave up 8 bases and J gave up 4 bases; unmatched junction bases: 3. The CDR3 covers 13 residues. The CDR3 DNA reads as TGTGCCAGCGGGGGACAGGGATACAATGAGCAGTTCTTC. It specifies CASGGQGYNEQFF.

This chain uses TRBV28 with TRBJ1-5; the D gene is possibly TRBD1 (6 bases). The CDR3 loop spans 15 amino acids. The germline V gene has CDR1 MDHEN and CDR2 SYDVKM. V dropped 6 bases and J dropped 5 bases, with 17 bases sitting between them. The CDR3 nucleotides read TGTGCCAGCAGCCGGGACAATTCAAAGGATCAGCCCCAGCATTTT. This gives the protein CASSRDNSKDQPQHF.

As regards this clone: This sample includes further DNA sequences coding for the same CDR3. This chain links TRBV27 with TRBJ2-7; D is unresolved. CDR3 length: 11 amino acids. Per germline, CDR1 MNHEY and CDR2 SMNVEV (reference sequence). The V and J ends lost 4 bases and 3 bases respectively, with 4 bases between them. DNA of the CDR3: TGTGCCAGCAGTTCCAACTACGAGCAGTACTTC. It specifies CASSSNYEQYF.

The gene calls are TRBV5-1 and TRBJ2-1, with D possibly being TRBD2 (6 bases). Germline V gene data show CDR1 as SGHRS and CDR2 as YFSETQ. The CDR3 totals 12 residues. V dropped 5 bases and J dropped 11 bases, with 14 bases sitting between them. The CDR3 spells CASSREPRQQFF. The CDR3 DNA follows: TGCGCCAGCAGTCGGGAGCCCCGTCAGCAGTTCTTC.

V is TRBV25-1 and J is TRBJ1-1; weak D call: TRBD1 (5 bases). Deletions cut 10 bases from V and 6 bases from J, with 18 bases between. Germline CDR1 and CDR2: MGHDK and SYGVNS. This CDR3 comprises 13 residues. CDR3 loop: CATTPRGDAEAFF. The CDR3 DNA reads as TGTGCCACCACACCACGGGGGGACGCTGAAGCTTTCTTT.

The V call is TRBV6-5, the J call TRBJ2-1; no definite D call. The length of the CDR3 is 14 residues. Germline CDR1 is MNHEY and CDR2 is SVGAGI. Trimming took off 5 bases at V and 2 bases at J, with 10 bases between the two ends. Here the CDR3 DNA reads TGTGCCAGCAGTGCGAGCATAGCCTACAATGAGCAGTTCTTC. Protein: CASSASIAYNEQFF.

This clone was observed a few times. V gene TRBV4-1 combines with J gene TRBJ1-1; D remains unclear. V dropped 4 bases and J dropped 1 base, with 13 bases sitting between them. The CDR3 covers 15 residues. Germline V lookup: CDR1 MGHRA, CDR2 YSYEKL. The CDR3, as DNA: TGCGCCAGCAGCCCCCGAAACCCGGGGAACACTGAAGCTTTCTTT. This sequence encodes CASSPRNPGNTEAFF.

The chain carries TRBV19 and TRBJ2-5, with 10 positions matching TRBD2. CDR3 length: 16 residues. V trimming: 10 bases; J trimming: 5 bases; junction bases outside the gene matches: 16. CDR1 and CDR2 (germline): LNHDA, SQIVND (reference sequence). CDR3 nucleotides: TGTGCCACTCAGAGCGGGAGGGCCCTAGCGAGGGAGACCCAGTACTTC. This sequence encodes CATQSGRALARETQYF.

The chain uses TRBV27 and TRBJ1-1; D is perhaps TRBD1 (5 bases). This CDR3 has 14 residues. Germline V gene sequence: CDR1 MNHEY, CDR2 SMNVEV (reference sequence). The V end lost 3 bases, the J end lost 1 base, and 9 bases lay between the germline ends. CDR3 residues: CASSLATANTEAFF. Here the CDR3 DNA reads TGTGCCAGCAGTTTGGCGACAGCGAACACTGAAGCTTTCTTT.

The V and J genes are TRBV7-9 and TRBJ2-4; TRBD2 is a possible D gene (5 bases). V shed 2 bases and J shed 0 bases, with 17 bases lying between them. This CDR3 has 18 residues. Germline values: CDR1 SEHNR, CDR2 FQNEAQ (reference sequence). The CDR3 loop reads CASSLMAKEAVAKNIQYF. CDR3 DNA sequence: TGTGCCAGCAGCTTAATGGCTAAGGAGGCCGTAGCCAAAAACATTCAGTACTTC.

The CDR3 protein is CASSIDGGGYNEQFF. The CDR3 DNA reads TGTGCCAGCAGCATAGACGGGGGGGGTTACAATGAGCAGTTCTTC. The J gene is TRBJ2-1, the V gene TRBV9, with 8 bases identical to TRBD2. The J segment lost 4 bases and the V segment lost 4 bases, leaving 7 bases of the junction unmatched. The CDR3 is made up of 15 amino acids. Germline values: CDR1 SGDLS, CDR2 YYNGEE. The whole variable domain, remainder taken from reference TRBV9 and TRBJ2-1, is DSGVTQTPKHLITATGQRVTLRCSPRSGDLSVYWYQQSLDQGLQFLIQYYNGEERAKGNILERFSAQQFPDLHSELNLSSLELGDSALYFCASSIDGGGYNEQFFGPGTRLTVL.

J is TRBJ2-3 and V is TRBV5-1; D is unclear. Trimming took 3 bases from V and 3 from J, leaving 14 bases between them. Germline V CDR1 and CDR2: SGHRS, YFSETQ. There are 15 residues in the CDR3. CDR3: CASSSSGLWTDTQYF. The CDR3 bases are TGCGCCAGCAGCTCGTCAGGTTTGTGGACAGATACGCAGTATTTT.

The chain carries TRBV5-1 and TRBJ1-4; weak D call: TRBD1 (5 bases). The germline V gene encodes CDR1 SGHRS and CDR2 YFSETQ. This CDR3 comprises 17 residues. V shed 6 bases and J shed 0 bases, with 18 bases lying between them. In DNA form, the CDR3 reads TGCGCCAGCACCCGAACGGGGGTTGGGGCAACTAATGAAAAACTGTTTTTT. Translated: CASTRTGVGATNEKLFF.